These 26 T cell receptor beta chains share one sample of origin, sequenced in a study of CD8+ T cells in alopecia areata. Isolated RNA was reverse transcribed into cDNA used as the sequencing template. Some clones are missing from TCRdb's copy, which holds only in-frame ones; the method was immunoSEQ multiplex PCR. The data contain 110,000 or so clones, around 59% of them singletons. The sample was CD8+ T cells sorted from blood. These receptors were taken from a human donor in good health.

A few counts support this clone. The chain links TRBV7-2 to TRBJ2-1; TRBD2 matches 10 bases. The germline V gene has CDR1 SGHTA and CDR2 FQGNSA. The trim removed 1 base at V and 6 bases at J, leaving 9 bases unmatched. This CDR3 comprises 17 residues. The CDR3 nucleotides read TGTGCCAGCAGCTTAGAAGCGGGGGGGCCAGGAACCAATGAGCAGTTCTTC. It translates to CASSLEAGGPGTNEQFF.

This clone was seen once. This chain links TRBV6-5 with TRBJ2-7; D ambiguous. Trimming took 5 bases from V and 0 from J, leaving 11 bases between them. The CDR3 consists of 14 residues. Germline V gene lookup returns CDR1 MNHEY and CDR2 SVGAGI. Here the CDR3 reads CASSDALSSYEQYF. The CDR3 DNA reads as TGTGCCAGCAGTGATGCCTTAAGCTCCTACGAGCAGTACTTC.

This chain joins TRBV29-1 and TRBJ2-2, with D perhaps TRBD1 or TRBD2 (7 bases each). The length of the CDR3 is 14 residues. Trimming removed 3 bases at V and 5 bases at J, with 13 bases between. Germline CDR1 is SQVTM and CDR2 is ANQGSEA. Here the CDR3 reads CSVETGGQTGELFF. CDR3 sequence (DNA): TGCAGCGTTGAGACGGGGGGACAGACCGGGGAGCTGTTTTTT.

This sequence joins TRBV9 and TRBJ2-3; TRBD2 aligns across 11 bases. The junction had 5 bases not matched to a gene; V was cut back by 3 bases and J by 5 bases. The CDR3 consists of 15 residues. Per the germline V gene, CDR1 is SGDLS and CDR2 is YYNGEE. The CDR3 DNA reads as TGTGCCAGCAGCGCGACTAGCGGGGCCGGAGATACGCAGTATTTT. Translation: CASSATSGAGDTQYF.

DNA for the CDR3: TGTGCCAGCAGCTTGGGCGGCTCTCCCACGGAGACCCAGTACTTC. Protein: CASSLGGSPTETQYF. This chain links TRBV5-4 with TRBJ2-5; no firm D call. The V gene lost 0 bases and the J gene lost 5 bases, with 14 bases spanning the gap. The CDR3 length is 15 residues. CDR1 SGHNT and CDR2 YYREEE come from the germline V gene (reference sequence).

V is TRBV6-6 and J is TRBJ1-6, with D possibly TRBD1 on 5 matching bases. V lost 7 bases and J 8 bases, leaving 12 bases between the germline ends. CDR3 length: 13 amino acids. The germline gives CDR1 MNHNY, CDR2 SVGAGI (reference sequence). In DNA, the CDR3 is TGTGCCAGCATTGGACACCCGGATTCACCCCTCCACTTT. Translation: CASIGHPDSPLHF.

V and J are TRBV5-1 and TRBJ2-5; D possibly corresponds to TRBD2 (5 bases). Trimming shortened V by 0 bases and J by 7 bases, and 13 bases separated the two germline ends. This CDR3 region has 14 residues. CDR1 is SGHRS and CDR2 is YFSETQ in the germline V gene. The CDR3 sequence is CASSLAGFGGTQYF. The CDR3, as DNA: TGCGCCAGCAGCTTGGCGGGGTTCGGTGGGACCCAGTACTTC. Variable domain in full (rest from reference TRBV5-1 and TRBJ2-5): KAGVTQTPRYLIKTRGQQVTLSCSPISGHRSVSWYQQTPGQGLQFLFEYFSETQRNKGNFPGRFSGRQFSNSRSEMNVSTLELGDSALYLCASSLAGFGGTQYFGPGTRLLVL.

The chain is built from TRBV13 and TRBJ2-7; D call uncertain. The CDR3 covers 15 residues. V lost 0 bases to trimming and J lost 0 bases, with 9 bases between them. Per the germline V gene, CDR1 is PRHDT and CDR2 is FYEKMQ (reference sequence). CDR3 coding DNA: TGTGCCAGCAGCTTAGGACTGACGAGCTCCTACGAGCAGTACTTC. Translating gives CASSLGLTSSYEQYF.

The chain recombines TRBV4-3 with TRBJ1-2; D gene ambiguous. This CDR3 region has 12 residues. CDR1 and CDR2 (germline): LGHNA, YSLEER. Deletions cut 2 bases from V and 8 bases from J, with 9 bases between. The CDR3 DNA follows: TGCGCCAGCAGCCAAATTATGGGGGGCTACACCTTC. As protein: CASSQIMGGYTF.

V usage is TRBV29-1 and J usage is TRBJ1-2; D unclear. Germline values: CDR1 SQVTM, CDR2 ANQGSEA. Trimming left V 5 bases short and J 8 bases short, with 21 bases between. The length of the CDR3 is 14 residues. CDR3 DNA sequence: TGCAGCGTTCCGGGGAAAGTGGTCGGAGGCGGCTACACCTTC. It encodes CSVPGKVVGGGYTF. Complete variable domain (other parts from reference TRBV29-1 and TRBJ1-2): SAVISQKPSRDICQRGTSLTIQCQVDSQVTMMFWYRQQPGQSLTLIATANQGSEATYESGFVIDKFPISRPNLTFSTLTVSNMSPEDSSIYLCSVPGKVVGGGYTFGSGTRLTVV.

This chain uses TRBV4-3 with TRBJ1-5; no reliable D call. The CDR3 length is 15 residues. Germline CDR1 and CDR2: LGHNA and YSLEER. V was pared by 0 bases and J by 4 bases, with 10 bases between. DNA of the CDR3: TGCGCCAGCAGCCAAGAATGGGCACCTAATCAGCCCCAGCATTTT. Translation: CASSQEWAPNQPQHF.

This clone was recorded a few times. The rearrangement uses TRBV7-9 and TRBJ2-3, with TRBD2 identical over 11 bases. The CDR3 length is 18 residues. Trimming removed 1 base from V and 2 bases from J; junction bases left unmatched: 8. CDR1 SEHNR and CDR2 FQNEAQ come from the germline V gene (reference sequence). CDR3 in DNA: TGTGCCAGCAGCTTAGTCTACATGGGACTAGCGGACACAGATACGCAGTATTTT. Its translation: CASSLVYMGLADTDTQYF.

CDR3 protein: CASKGPRGADADYGYTF. As DNA, the CDR3 is TGTGCCAGCAAGGGACCAAGGGGCGCCGATGCAGACTATGGCTACACCTTC. V gene TRBV2 combines with J gene TRBJ1-2, with D tentatively TRBD1 (5 bases). Germline V gene lookup returns CDR1 SNHLY and CDR2 FYNNEI. The CDR3 is 17 residues long. Trimming took off 7 bases at V and 3 bases at J, with 24 bases between the two ends. Looking up the rest from reference TRBV2 and TRBJ1-2 gives the full variable domain: EPEVTQTPSHQVTQMGQEVILRCVPISNHLYFYWYRQILGQKVEFLVSFYNNEISEKSEIFDDQFSVERPDGSNFTLKIRSTKLEDSAMYFCASKGPRGADADYGYTFGSGTRLTVV.

A few counts support this clone. The chain couples TRBV5-6 to TRBJ1-2; D is perhaps TRBD1 (6 bases). The length of the CDR3 is 15 residues. Between the trimmed V and J ends, which lost 0 bases and 7 bases, there was a span of 16 bases. Germline V lookup: CDR1 SGHDT, CDR2 YYEEEE. This chain's CDR3 is CASSLATGAIFGYTF. The CDR3 DNA is TGTGCCAGCAGCTTGGCAACGGGGGCGATCTTTGGCTACACCTTC.

This chain connects TRBV7-9 to TRBJ1-1; D remains ambiguous. The CDR3 is 13 residues long. Trimming removed 5 bases at V and 0 bases at J, with 7 bases between. Germline V lookup: CDR1 SEHNR, CDR2 FQNEAQ (reference sequence). The CDR3 spells CASSHPMNTEAFF. In nucleotides, the CDR3 is TGTGCCAGCAGCCACCCAATGAACACTGAAGCTTTCTTT.

The genes are TRBV5-1 and TRBJ1-1; weak D call: TRBD1 (6 bases). V was trimmed by 0 bases and J by 5 bases, leaving 14 bases between them. This CDR3 region has 15 residues. The germline CDR1 and CDR2 sequences are SGHRS and YFSETQ. The CDR3: CASSLGPAGETEAFF. CDR3 nucleotide sequence: TGCGCCAGCAGCTTGGGTCCCGCAGGGGAAACTGAAGCTTTCTTT. The full variable domain, with the rest looked up from reference TRBV5-1 and TRBJ1-1, is KAGVTQTPRYLIKTRGQQVTLSCSPISGHRSVSWYQQTPGQGLQFLFEYFSETQRNKGNFPGRFSGRQFSNSRSEMNVSTLELGDSALYLCASSLGPAGETEAFFGQGTRLTVV.

The rearrangement uses TRBV29-1 and TRBJ2-1; D gene uncertain. Germline CDR1 is SQVTM and CDR2 is ANQGSEA. This CDR3 contains 14 residues. Trimming left V 0 bases short and J 10 bases short, with 16 bases between. This CDR3 reads CSVEDGLSLREQFF. The CDR3 nucleotides read TGCAGCGTTGAAGATGGTCTAAGCCTCCGGGAGCAGTTCTTC.

V gene TRBV19 combines with J gene TRBJ1-5, with unresolved D. Germline CDR1 is LNHDA and CDR2 is SQIVND (reference sequence). The length of the CDR3 is 16 residues. Trimming removed 11 bases from V and 0 bases from J, with 20 bases in between. CDR3 loop: CAVRVDGDYSNQPQHF. The CDR3 DNA sequence: TGTGCCGTACGAGTGGACGGAGACTATAGCAATCAGCCCCAGCATTTT. Drawing the rest from reference TRBV19 and TRBJ1-5, the complete variable domain is DGGITQSPKYLFRKEGQNVTLSCEQNLNHDAMYWYRQDPGQGLRLIYYSQIVNDFQKGDIAEGYSVSREKKESFPLTVTSAQKNPTAFYLCAVRVDGDYSNQPQHFGDGTRLSIL.

The genes are TRBV4-1 and TRBJ2-5; 9 nucleotides agree with TRBD2. The J segment lost 4 bases and the V segment lost 1 base, leaving 13 bases of the junction unmatched. Germline V gives CDR1 MGHRA, CDR2 YSYEKL. The CDR3 has 18 amino acids. DNA of the CDR3: TGCGCCAGCAGCCAAGTCTTCGGGGTAGCGGGGGCTATAGAGACCCAGTACTTC. Its protein is CASSQVFGVAGAIETQYF.

Remarks on this clone: The germline gene is not matched at one end of the junction; a read error may be the cause. The genes are TRBV9 and TRBJ1-1; D call uncertain. This CDR3 is 15 amino acids long. Germline V lookup: CDR1 SGDLS, CDR2 YYNGEE. The CDR3 loop is CASSVNAVLNTGAFF. The CDR3, as DNA: TGTGCCAGCAGCGTAAACGCGGTGTTGAACACTGGAGCTTTCTTT.

This chain links TRBV28 with TRBJ2-7; D unresolved. The CDR3 is made up of 11 amino acids. Germline V gene lookup returns CDR1 MDHEN and CDR2 SYDVKM. The V end was cut by 6 bases, the J end by 8 bases, with 11 bases between. CDR3 sequence (DNA): TGTGCCAGCAGGATTGGGCCACAGCAGTACTTC. Residues: CASRIGPQQYF.

This clone was picked up a small number of times. The chain carries TRBV9 and TRBJ2-5, with TRBD1 as a possible D gene (5 bases). The CDR3 runs to 16 residues. Trimming left V 2 bases short and J 5 bases short, with 19 bases between. CDR1 SGDLS and CDR2 YYNGEE come from the germline V gene. In DNA, the CDR3 is TGTGCCAGCAGCGTTCACGGCACAGGAGATGGGGAGACCCAGTACTTC. The encoded protein is CASSVHGTGDGETQYF.

The V and J genes are TRBV28 and TRBJ2-7; TRBD1 is a possible D gene (6 bases). The CDR3 spans 13 residues. V lost 3 bases to trimming and J lost 6 bases, with 12 bases between them. Germline CDR1 and CDR2: MDHEN and SYDVKM. CDR3 sequence (DNA): TGTGCCAGCAGTTTGGGGGCTTTCATCGAGCAGTACTTC. Amino acids: CASSLGAFIEQYF. The full variable domain, rest sourced from reference TRBV28 and TRBJ2-7, is DVKVTQSSRYLVKRTGEKVFLECVQDMDHENMFWYRQDPGLGLRLIYFSYDVKMKEKGDIPEGYSVSREKKERFSLILESASTNQTSMYLCASSLGAFIEQYFGPGTRLTVT.

CDR3 region: CASSLGLAADDSGANVLTF. CDR3 nucleotides: TGTGCCAGCAGCTTAGGACTAGCGGCCGACGACTCTGGGGCCAACGTCCTGACTTTC. This chain uses TRBV7-9 with TRBJ2-6; 9 bases are a match to TRBD2. This CDR3 has 19 residues. Germline CDR1 is SEHNR and CDR2 is FQNEAQ (reference sequence). Trimming took 1 base from V and 0 from J; bases not matched to a gene: 7.

J is TRBJ2-1 and V is TRBV19, with D possibly TRBD1 on 6 matching bases. The V end lost 6 bases, the J end lost 4 bases, and 16 bases lay between the germline ends. This CDR3 has 15 amino acids. Looked up from germline, CDR1 is LNHDA and CDR2 is SQIVND (reference sequence). CDR3: CASRDRDTLYNEQFF. The CDR3 DNA reads as TGTGCCAGTAGAGACCGGGACACCCTTTACAATGAGCAGTTCTTC.

The V call is TRBV10-2, the J call TRBJ1-2; the D gene is possibly TRBD1 (5 bases). The germline V and J ends were trimmed by 0 bases and 7 bases, with 9 bases remaining between them. This CDR3 spans 13 amino acids. CDR1 is WSHSY, CDR2 SAAADI, per germline. The CDR3 bases are TGCGCCAGCAGTGAGTCAAGCCAGGGTGGCTACACCTTC. It translates to CASSESSQGGYTF.